The source of this T cell receptor (beta chain) is a study of early T cells in non-severe SARS-CoV-2 infection. Background on the study: Chains were unpaired, as sequencing was done on bulk RNA from unsorted whole blood.

The library protocol tagged individual cDNA molecules with unique molecular identifiers. TCRdb re-called the 5' RACE reads through MiXCR, storing one row per CDR3 protein. The data contain fewer than 40,000 distinct CDR3 sequences, 6% to 7.5% of them singletons. Study findings and constraints: VDJdb matching favored anti-spike CD8 responses, missing private and CD4 specificities.

This clonotype was detected only a few times. Its specificity is not known. This CDR3 is built from 12 residues. V was trimmed by 1 base and J by 5 bases, leaving 6 bases between them. The V gene's germline CDR1 is SQVTM and CDR2 ANQGSEA. The chain uses TRBV29-1 and TRBJ2-1; D is unclear. This sequence originates from an adult who was a healthcare worker with PCR-confirmed SARS-CoV-2 infection or an uninfected control (not recorded which). Source: whole blood, taken at baseline. The CDR3 nucleotides read TGCAGCGTTGAAGGACCCAACAATGAGCAGTTCTTC. Its protein is CSVEGPNNEQFF.